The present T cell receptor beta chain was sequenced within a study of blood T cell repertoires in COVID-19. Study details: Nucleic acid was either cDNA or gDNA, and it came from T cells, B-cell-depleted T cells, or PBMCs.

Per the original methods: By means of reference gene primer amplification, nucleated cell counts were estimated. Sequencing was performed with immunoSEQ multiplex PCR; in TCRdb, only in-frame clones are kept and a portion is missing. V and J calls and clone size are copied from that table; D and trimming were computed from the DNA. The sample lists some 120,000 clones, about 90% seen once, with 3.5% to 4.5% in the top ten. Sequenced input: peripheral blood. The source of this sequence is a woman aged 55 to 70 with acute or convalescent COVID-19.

Here the CDR3 reads CASSRKTGSEKLFF. The CDR3 bases are TGTGCCAGCAGCAGGAAGACAGGGAGTGAAAAACTGTTTTTT. The chain joins TRBV7-9 to TRBJ1-4; 7 nucleotides match TRBD1. CDR1 is SEHNR and CDR2 is FQNEAQ in the germline V gene (reference sequence). V lost 5 bases, J lost 7 bases, and 7 bases stayed unmatched. This CDR3 has 14 amino acids.